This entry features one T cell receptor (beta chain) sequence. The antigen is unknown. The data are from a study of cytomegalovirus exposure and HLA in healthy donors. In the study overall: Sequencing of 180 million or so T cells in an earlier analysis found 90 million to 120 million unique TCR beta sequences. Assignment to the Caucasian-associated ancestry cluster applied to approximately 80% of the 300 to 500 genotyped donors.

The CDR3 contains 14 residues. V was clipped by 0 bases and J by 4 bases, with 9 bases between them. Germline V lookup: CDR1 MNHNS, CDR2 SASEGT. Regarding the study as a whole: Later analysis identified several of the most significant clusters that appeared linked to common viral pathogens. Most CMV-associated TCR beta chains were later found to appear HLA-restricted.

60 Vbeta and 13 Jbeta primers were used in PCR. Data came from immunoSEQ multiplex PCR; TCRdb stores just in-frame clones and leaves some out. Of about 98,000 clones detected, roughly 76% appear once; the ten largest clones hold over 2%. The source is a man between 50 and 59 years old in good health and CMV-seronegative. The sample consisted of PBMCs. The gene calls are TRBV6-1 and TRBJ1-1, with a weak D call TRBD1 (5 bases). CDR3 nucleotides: TGTGCCAGCAGTGAAGCAGGGGCCTTCACTGAAGCTTTCTTT. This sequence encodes CASSEAGAFTEAFF.